The rows below give T cell receptor beta chains drawn from one sample of a study of T-cell reconstitution after alpha-beta-depleted transplantation in children. TCRdb analysed the PCR reads with MiXCR anew, one entry per CDR3 protein. The profile shows 450,000 to 500,000 distinct CDR3 sequences, about an eighth of them singletons. This material consisted of PBMCs from the stem cell graft donor, taken from the stem cell graft. The receptors here all came from a human donor who donated a stem cell graft to a child with combined immunodeficiency. The CDR3 runs from the conserved cysteine through the conserved F or W. Each record gives: V gene, D gene, J gene, CDR3 length, CDR3 protein. A D gene is named only where the DNA matches it firmly.

TRBV4-2,-,TRBJ1-2,15,CASSQTGSANYGYTF
TRBV28,TRBD1,TRBJ1-1,18,CASSSRKTGRGYVSEAFF
TRBV10-3,-,TRBJ1-5,13,CATKDPGNQPQHF
TRBV12-3/TRBV12-4,-,TRBJ2-7,11,CASSILHEQYF
TRBV12-3/TRBV12-4,TRBD2,TRBJ2-1,21,CASSLGRAWLAGGRRYNEQFF
TRBV20-1,TRBD2,TRBJ2-1,14,CSALAGSSYNEQFF
TRBV4-3,-,TRBJ2-1,16,CASSPGADNSYNEQFF
TRBV29-1,-,TRBJ2-3,15,CSVEDISPDTDTQYF
TRBV7-2,-,TRBJ2-3,15,CASSLVGLRQDTQYF
TRBV27,TRBD1,TRBJ2-7,14,CASSPGTGIDEQYF
TRBV9,TRBD2,TRBJ2-7,14,CASSVGRDYNEQYF
TRBV12-3/TRBV12-4,TRBD2,TRBJ2-7,12,CASGPGGYEQYF
TRBV5-6,-,TRBJ1-5,17,CASSWGGDGYSNQPQHF
TRBV7-9,TRBD2,TRBJ2-1,15,CASSFGVAGAGEQFF
TRBV20-1,-,TRBJ2-1,12,CSARDQGNEQFF
TRBV29-1,-,TRBJ2-1,9,CSVGYEQFF